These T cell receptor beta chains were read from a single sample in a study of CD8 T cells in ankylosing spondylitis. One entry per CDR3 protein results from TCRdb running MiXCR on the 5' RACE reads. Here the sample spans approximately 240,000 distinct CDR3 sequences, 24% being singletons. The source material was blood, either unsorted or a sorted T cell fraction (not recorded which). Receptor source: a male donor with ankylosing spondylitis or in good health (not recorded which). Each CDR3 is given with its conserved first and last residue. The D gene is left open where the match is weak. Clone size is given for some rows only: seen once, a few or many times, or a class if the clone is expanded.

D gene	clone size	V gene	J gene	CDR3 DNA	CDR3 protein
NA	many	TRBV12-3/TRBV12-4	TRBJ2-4	TGTGCCAGCAGTTTAAGTTTCTTTCGGGCCAAAAACATTCAGTACTTC	CASSLSFFRAKNIQYF
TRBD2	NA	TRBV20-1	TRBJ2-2	TGCAGTGCGGGGACTAGCGGGGGGTTTACGAACACCGGGGAGCTGTTTTTT	CSAGTSGGFTNTGELFF
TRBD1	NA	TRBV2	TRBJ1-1	TGTGCCAGTGGTAGACAGGGAGGCACTGAAGCTTTCTTT	CASGRQGGTEAFF
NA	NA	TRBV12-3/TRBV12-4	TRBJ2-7	TGTGCCAGCAGTTTAATGGGCGAGCAGTACTTC	CASSLMGEQYF
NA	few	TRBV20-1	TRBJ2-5	TGCAGTGCTCTCCTCACGGGGCAAGAGACCCAGTACTTC	CSALLTGQETQYF
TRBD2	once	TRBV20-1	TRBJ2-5	TGCAGTGCTAGGAAGCGGGGGCCCATGGCCCGGGAGACCCAGTACTTC	CSARKRGPMARETQYF
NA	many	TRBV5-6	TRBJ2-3	TGTGCCAGCAGCTTGGCTGGGGTTCCAGACACAGATACGCAGTATTTT	CASSLAGVPDTDTQYF
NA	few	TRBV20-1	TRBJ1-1	TGCAGTGCTAGTTTTGTCCAGAACACTGAAGCTTTCTTT	CSASFVQNTEAFF
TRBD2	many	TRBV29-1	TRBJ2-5	TGCAGCGTTGAAGGTCGACTAGCCCGCATGGAGACCCAGTACTTC	CSVEGRLARMETQYF
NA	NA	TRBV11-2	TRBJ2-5	TGTGCCAGCAGCTTAGATCTTCCCCAAGAGACCCAGTACTTC	CASSLDLPQETQYF
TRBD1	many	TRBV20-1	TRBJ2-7	TGCAGTGCACGCGAGACAGGGACCTACGAGCAGTACTTC	CSARETGTYEQYF
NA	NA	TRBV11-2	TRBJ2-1	TGTGCCAGCACCTTCACCAGGGGCGGGTACAATGAGCAGTTCTTC	CASTFTRGGYNEQFF
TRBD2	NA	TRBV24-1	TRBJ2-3	TGTGCCACCAGTGATCGACGGGGGGAAGACACAGATACGCAGTATTTT	CATSDRRGEDTDTQYF
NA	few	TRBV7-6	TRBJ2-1	TGTGCCAGCAGCCCCGGCGACAATGAGCAGTTCTTC	CASSPGDNEQFF
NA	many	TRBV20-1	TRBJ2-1	TGCAGTGCCGTCCCTCCCTACAATGAGCAGTTCTTC	CSAVPPYNEQFF
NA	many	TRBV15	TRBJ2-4	TGTGCCACCAGTTGGGGGGGCATAACCAAAAACATTCAGTACTTC	CATSWGGITKNIQYF
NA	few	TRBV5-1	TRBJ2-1	TGCGCCAGCAGCTCAGAAATGCTAGCGTGGGATAATGAGCAGTTCTTC	CASSSEMLAWDNEQFF